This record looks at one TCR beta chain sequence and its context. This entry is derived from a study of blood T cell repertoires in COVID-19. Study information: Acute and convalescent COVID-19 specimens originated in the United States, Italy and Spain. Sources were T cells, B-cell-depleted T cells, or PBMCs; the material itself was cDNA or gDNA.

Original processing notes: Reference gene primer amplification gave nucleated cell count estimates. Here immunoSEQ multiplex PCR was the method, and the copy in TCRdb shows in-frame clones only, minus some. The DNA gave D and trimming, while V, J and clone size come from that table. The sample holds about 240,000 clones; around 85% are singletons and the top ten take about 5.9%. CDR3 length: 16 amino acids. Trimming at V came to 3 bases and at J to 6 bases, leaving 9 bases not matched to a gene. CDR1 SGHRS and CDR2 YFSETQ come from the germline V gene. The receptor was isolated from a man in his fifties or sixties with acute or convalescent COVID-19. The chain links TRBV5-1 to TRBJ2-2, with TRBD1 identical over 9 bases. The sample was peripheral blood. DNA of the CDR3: TGCGCCAGCAGCTACACACAGGGGGCGCGGGCCGGGGAGCTGTTTTTT. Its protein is CASSYTQGARAGELFF. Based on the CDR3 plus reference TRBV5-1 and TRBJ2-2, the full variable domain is KAGVTQTPRYLIKTRGQQVTLSCSPISGHRSVSWYQQTPGQGLQFLFEYFSETQRNKGNFPGRFSGRQFSNSRSEMNVSTLELGDSALYLCASSYTQGARAGELFFGEGSRLTVL.